This T cell receptor beta chain was observed in a study of identical twins. Using its own MiXCR run on the 5' RACE reads, TCRdb lists one record per CDR3 protein. The repertoire holds 400,000 to 500,000 distinct CDR3 sequences, with about 18% as singletons. This clonotype was seen only a few times. V was cut by 5 bases and J by 0 bases, with 11 bases left in between. The CDR3 is 15 amino acids. The clonotype comes from a man in his fifties in good health. The sequencing sample was made of naive T cells sorted from blood. The rearrangement links TRBV12-3 or TRBV12-4 to TRBJ2-1, with unresolved D. The CDR3 nucleotides read TGTGCCAGCAGTGCCACGCCGAGCTCCTACAATGAGCAGTTCTTC. This gives the protein CASSATPSSYNEQFF.